This T cell receptor beta chain derives from a study of glioma-infiltrating T cells after dendritic cell vaccination. Study information: Between about 2002 and 2013, patients got autologous tumor lysate-pulsed dendritic cell vaccines. Dendritic cells derived from monocytes and pulsed with autologous tumor lysate formed the vaccine. Study outcomes and limitations: Estimated pretreatment TIL content predicted outcome after dendritic cell vaccination.

The data were produced by immunoSEQ multiplex PCR, yet TCRdb's version contains in-frame clones alone and is incomplete. The sample carries roughly 100,000 clones, roughly 81% recorded once. With respect to this clone: What it binds is unknown.

Germline V CDR1 and CDR2: DFQATT, SNEGSKA (reference sequence). The CDR3 extends over 11 amino acids. V was trimmed by 3 bases and J by 13 bases, leaving 12 bases between them. The clonotype originates from a human donor with glioblastoma. The sample in question was blood, obtained before dendritic cell vaccination. The V call is TRBV20-1, the J call TRBJ1-4; TRBD1 is a possible D gene (5 bases). Here the CDR3 reads CSASDQGGLFF. The DNA for the CDR3 is TGCAGTGCTAGTGACCAGGGAGGACTGTTTTTT.